The rows below give T cell receptor beta chains drawn from one sample of a study of cytomegalovirus exposure and HLA in healthy donors. Data came from immunoSEQ multiplex PCR; TCRdb stores just in-frame clones and leaves some out. The sample yields 150,000 to 250,000 clones, approximately 79% seen once. Input material: PBMCs. These receptors were obtained from a young woman in good health and CMV-seropositive. CDR3s include the opening cysteine and the closing phenylalanine or tryptophan. The D gene is left open where the match is weak. Size is stated for part of the rows, as once, few or many counts, or as a class when the clone is expanded.

J	D	V	size	length	DNA	CDR3
TRBJ1-2	-	TRBV7-9	-	13	TGTGCCAGCTCTGCTCGGGAAGCTACGGCCTACACCTTC	CASSAREATAYTF
TRBJ2-5	-	TRBV20-1	-	10	TGCAGTGCTAGTAAAGAGACCCAGTACTTC	CSASKETQYF
TRBJ1-3	-	TRBV5-1	-	15	TGCGCCAGCAGCCTATTGGGCAGGGCTGGAAACACCATATATTTT	CASSLLGRAGNTIYF
TRBJ2-7	-	TRBV4-3	-	15	TGCGCCAGCAGCCAAGATGGGGCAACGACCTACGAGCAGTACTTC	CASSQDGATTYEQYF
TRBJ1-1	TRBD1	TRBV11-3	-	14	TGTGCCAGCAGCTTGGGACAGGGGAACACTGAAGCCTTCTTT	CASSLGQGNTEAFF
TRBJ2-1	-	TRBV4-2	-	16	TGTGCCAGCAGCCAAGTAACGGGGGGCGTAGTAGATGAGCAGTTCTTC	CASSQVTGGVVDEQFF
TRBJ2-1	TRBD2	TRBV5-1	few	16	TGCGCCAGCAGCTTGGCGACTAGCGGGGGGGCCAATGAGCAGTTCTTC	CASSLATSGGANEQFF
TRBJ1-2	-	TRBV5-5	-	16	TGTGCCAGCAGCTTGGGGGGCGGTTCGTCTAACTATGGCTACACCTTC	CASSLGGGSSNYGYTF
TRBJ1-1	-	TRBV29-1	-	13	TGCAGCGCCGAGAGGACTGAGAACACTGAAGCTTTCTTT	CSAERTENTEAFF
TRBJ1-5	-	TRBV7-9	-	15	TGTGCCAGCAGCTCCGGAGGCGGGTATAATCAGCCCCAGCATTTT	CASSSGGGYNQPQHF
TRBJ2-5	-	TRBV27	-	17	TGTGCCAGCAGCCGCCGGGCGGGCAGTAAGTTAGAAGAGACCCAGTACTTC	CASSRRAGSKLEETQYF
TRBJ1-1	TRBD1	TRBV5-4	-	16	TGTGCCAGCAGCTTGCCCTCCGGGACAGGGGACACTGAAGCTTTCTTT	CASSLPSGTGDTEAFF
TRBJ1-4	TRBD1	TRBV7-9	-	15	TGTTCCAGCAGCTTTTCCGGGACAGGGTCTGAAAAACTGTTTTTT	CSSSFSGTGSEKLFF
TRBJ2-3	TRBD2	TRBV9	-	15	TGTGCCAGCAGCCTGACTAGCGGGACGGGAGATACGCAGTATTTT	CASSLTSGTGDTQYF
TRBJ1-1	-	TRBV2	-	18	TGTGCCAGCAGTGAATCTCCTGGGGGCAGCTCAGCGGACACTGAAGCTTTCTTT	CASSESPGGSSADTEAFF
TRBJ2-3	TRBD2	TRBV29-1	few	13	TGCAGCGTTGCCGGGAGGTCCTCGGATACGCAGTATTTT	CSVAGRSSDTQYF
TRBJ2-5	TRBD1	TRBV11-2	-	17	TGTGCCAGCAGCTTAGATCTGTTAGGGGGCGGTGGGGAGACCCAGTACTTC	CASSLDLLGGGGETQYF
TRBJ2-1	TRBD2	TRBV6-6	-	13	TGTGCCAGCGGACTAGCGGGGAGGAATGAGCAGTTCTTC	CASGLAGRNEQFF
TRBJ2-3	-	TRBV7-6	-	13	TGTGCCAGCAGCTTAAGGGAGGCAGATACGCAGTATTTT	CASSLREADTQYF
TRBJ1-1	-	TRBV11-3	-	14	TGTGCCAGCAGCTTAGGAAGGGGGGGCGCTGAAGCTTTCTTT	CASSLGRGGAEAFF
TRBJ2-7	-	TRBV5-1	once	15	TGCGCCAGCAGCTGGACCGGGACTGGCTCCTACGAGCAGTACTTC	CASSWTGTGSYEQYF
TRBJ2-7	-	TRBV9	-	14	TGTGCCAGCAGCGTCACGGGAGCAGGTAACGAGCAGTACTTC	CASSVTGAGNEQYF
TRBJ1-1	-	TRBV5-4	-	12	TGTGCCAGCAGGGGGGAGGGCACTGAAGCTTTCTTT	CASRGEGTEAFF
TRBJ2-5	TRBD1	TRBV27	-	14	TGTGCCAGCAGAAGGGGGCACGGCTACGAGACCCAGTACTTC	CASRRGHGYETQYF
TRBJ2-1	TRBD2	TRBV4-3	-	15	TGCGCCAGCAGCCAAGGACTAGCGCTATACAATGAGCAGTTCTTC	CASSQGLALYNEQFF
TRBJ2-2	-	TRBV10-3	-	18	TGTGCCATCGCGGGGGCTCTAACGGGAGGTACAACAGGCGGGGAGCTGTTTTTT	CAIAGALTGGTTGGELFF
TRBJ2-3	-	TRBV7-2	few	13	TGTGCCAGCAGCTTAACCCTGGCCGATACGCAGTATTTT	CASSLTLADTQYF
TRBJ1-2	TRBD1	TRBV6-6	-	11	TGTGCCAGCACCGCAGGGGGAGGCTACACCTTC	CASTAGGGYTF
TRBJ2-2	-	TRBV5-4	-	16	TGTGCCATGGCCCGAGTCGGGGTGTCGAACACCGGGGAGCTGTTTTTT	CAMARVGVSNTGELFF
TRBJ1-1	-	TRBV5-1	-	13	TGCGCCAGCAGCCAGGACAGTACCACTGAAGCTTTCTTT	CASSQDSTTEAFF
TRBJ2-5	-	TRBV4-1	few	15	TGCGCCAGCAGCCAAGATGGAACTAGCTCCAGGACCCAGTACTTC	CASSQDGTSSRTQYF
TRBJ1-4	-	TRBV9	few	14	TGTGCCAGCAGCGTGTCGGGAACTAATGAAAAACTGTTTTTT	CASSVSGTNEKLFF
TRBJ2-1	TRBD2	TRBV11-3	-	16	TGTGCCAGCAGCTTCCGATGGACTAGCGGGAGTAATGAGCAGTTCTTC	CASSFRWTSGSNEQFF
TRBJ2-3	-	TRBV10-2	-	14	TGCGCCAGCAGTGGAAGCGGAAGCACAGATACGCAGTATTTT	CASSGSGSTDTQYF
TRBJ1-1	-	TRBV27	-	14	TGTGCCAGCACTCCCGGGACATCGAACACTGAAGCTTTCTTT	CASTPGTSNTEAFF
TRBJ2-5	-	TRBV27	-	11	TGTGCCAGCAGTGAGGGAGAGACCCAGTACTTC	CASSEGETQYF
TRBJ1-4	TRBD1	TRBV5-6	-	16	TGTGCCAGCAGCAGGGGGCGGGAGGCAACTAATGAAAAACTGTTTTTT	CASSRGREATNEKLFF
TRBJ2-5	-	TRBV5-6	-	16	TGTGCCAGCACCCCACTTTACGGGAGGACAGAAGAGACCCAGTACTTC	CASTPLYGRTEETQYF
TRBJ2-7	TRBD1	TRBV11-3	-	17	TGTGCCAGCAGCTTAGTTTCTGGACAGGGGGCGGTTTACGAGCAGTACTTC	CASSLVSGQGAVYEQYF
TRBJ2-7	TRBD1	TRBV29-1	once	11	TGCAGCGTTCTTGGGACAGTCGAGCAGTACTTC	CSVLGTVEQYF
TRBJ2-1	TRBD2	TRBV6-5	-	15	TGTGCCAGCAGTCTGTTAGCGGGAGGGAAGAATGAGCAGTTCTTC	CASSLLAGGKNEQFF
TRBJ1-4	-	TRBV11-3	-	15	TGTGCCAGCAGCCCAGGGGTTGGGACCGGTGAAAAACTGTTTTTT	CASSPGVGTGEKLFF
TRBJ2-3	-	TRBV20-1	-	11	TGCAGTGCTAGAGATCTGGATACGCAGTATTTT	CSARDLDTQYF
TRBJ1-5	TRBD1	TRBV2	-	13	TGTGCCAGCACCGGGACAGAAGATCAGCCCCAGCATTTT	CASTGTEDQPQHF
TRBJ1-2	-	TRBV11-3	-	14	TGTGCCAGCAGCTTAGGGGCAGCAACATATGGCTACACCTTC	CASSLGAATYGYTF
TRBJ2-7	TRBD2	TRBV7-2	-	12	TGTGCCAGTATGAGCGGGGGCTACGAGCAGTACTTC	CASMSGGYEQYF
TRBJ2-5	-	TRBV13	-	16	TGTGCCAGCAGCCCCCGCCCCTCTCTAGTGGGTGAGACCCAGTACTTC	CASSPRPSLVGETQYF
TRBJ2-7	-	TRBV4-3	-	15	TGCGCCAGCAGCCAAGATCGCTACGTCCCCTACGAGCAGTACTTC	CASSQDRYVPYEQYF
TRBJ2-7	-	TRBV6-6	once	13	TGTGCCAGCAGTGCGGGTCAGACCTACGAGCAGTACTTC	CASSAGQTYEQYF
TRBJ1-5	-	TRBV4-1	-	15	TGCGCCAGCAGCCAATCCGCCAGTCACAATCAGCCCCAGCATTTT	CASSQSASHNQPQHF
TRBJ1-5	-	TRBV28	-	14	TGTGCCGGACGGGCAGGAGGGCTAGGGCAGCCCCAGCATTTT	CAGRAGGLGQPQHF
TRBJ1-2	-	TRBV7-8	-	14	TGTGCCAGCAGCTTAGGCCCAGGCAACTATGGCTACACCTTC	CASSLGPGNYGYTF
TRBJ2-2	TRBD2	TRBV11-2	-	16	TGTGCCAGCAGCTACGGACTAGCGGGACCCACCGGGGAGCTGTTTTTT	CASSYGLAGPTGELFF
TRBJ1-1	TRBD1	TRBV28	-	17	TGTGCCAGCAGTCCGCATCCCGGGACAGTCCATTACACTGAAGCTTTCTTT	CASSPHPGTVHYTEAFF
TRBJ2-5	-	TRBV5-6	-	15	TGTGCCAGCAGCTTCTACGCGACGGGGATGGAGACCCAGTACTTC	CASSFYATGMETQYF
TRBJ1-5	-	TRBV5-1	-	15	TGCGCCAGCAGCTTGGAAACAGGCCGCAATCAGCCCCAGCATTTT	CASSLETGRNQPQHF
TRBJ2-3	TRBD2	TRBV18	-	16	TGTGCCAGCTCACCATATGCCAGCGGGGGTACAGATACGCAGTATTTT	CASSPYASGGTDTQYF